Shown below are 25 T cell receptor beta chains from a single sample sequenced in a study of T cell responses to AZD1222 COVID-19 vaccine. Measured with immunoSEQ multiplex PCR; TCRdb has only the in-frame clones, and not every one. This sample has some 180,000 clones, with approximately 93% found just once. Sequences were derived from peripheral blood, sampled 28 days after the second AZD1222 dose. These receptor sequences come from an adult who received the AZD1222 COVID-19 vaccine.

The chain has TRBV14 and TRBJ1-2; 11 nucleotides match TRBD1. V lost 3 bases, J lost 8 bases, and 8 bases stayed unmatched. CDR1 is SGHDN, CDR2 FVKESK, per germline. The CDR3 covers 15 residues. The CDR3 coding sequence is TGTGCCAGCAGCCACCCTGGACAGGGGGCGCAAGGCTACACCTTC. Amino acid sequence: CASSHPGQGAQGYTF.

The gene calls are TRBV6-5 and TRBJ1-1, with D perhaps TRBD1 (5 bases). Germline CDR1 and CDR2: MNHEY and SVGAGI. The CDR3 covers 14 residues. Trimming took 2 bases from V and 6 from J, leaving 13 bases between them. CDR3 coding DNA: TGTGCCAGCAGTTACAGGGGCGTTAACGCTGAAGCTTTCTTT. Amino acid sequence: CASSYRGVNAEAFF.

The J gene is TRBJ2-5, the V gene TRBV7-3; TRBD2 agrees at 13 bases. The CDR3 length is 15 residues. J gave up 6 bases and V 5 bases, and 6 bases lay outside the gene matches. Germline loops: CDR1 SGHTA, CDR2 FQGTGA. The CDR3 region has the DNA TGTGCCAGCAGCCCAACGGGACTAGCGGGGCAGACCCAGTACTTC. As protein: CASSPTGLAGQTQYF.

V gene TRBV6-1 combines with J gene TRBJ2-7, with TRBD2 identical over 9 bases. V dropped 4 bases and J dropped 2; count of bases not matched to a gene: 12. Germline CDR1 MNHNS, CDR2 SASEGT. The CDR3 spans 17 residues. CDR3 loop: CASSGLPGLAIPYEQYF. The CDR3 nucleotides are TGTGCCAGCAGTGGCCTCCCCGGACTAGCGATTCCCTACGAGCAGTACTTC.

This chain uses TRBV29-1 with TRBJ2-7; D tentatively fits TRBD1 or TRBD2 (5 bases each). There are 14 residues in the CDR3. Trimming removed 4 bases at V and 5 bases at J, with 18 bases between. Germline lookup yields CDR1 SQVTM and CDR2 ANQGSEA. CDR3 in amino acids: CSVGAVGTGNEQYF. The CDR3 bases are TGCAGCGTTGGAGCCGTCGGGACCGGGAACGAGCAGTACTTC.

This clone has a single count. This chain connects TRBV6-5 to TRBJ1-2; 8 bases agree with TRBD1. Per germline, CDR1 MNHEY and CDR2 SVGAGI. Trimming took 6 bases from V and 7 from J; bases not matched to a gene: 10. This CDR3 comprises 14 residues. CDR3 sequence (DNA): TGTGCCAGCAGGGGGGGGACAGGTCAGGCTGGCTACACCTTC. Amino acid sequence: CASRGGTGQAGYTF.

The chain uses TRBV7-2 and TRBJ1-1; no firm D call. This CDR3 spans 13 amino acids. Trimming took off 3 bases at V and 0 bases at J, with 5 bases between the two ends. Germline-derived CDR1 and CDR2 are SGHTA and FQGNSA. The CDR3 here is CASSLILNTEAFF. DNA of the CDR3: TGTGCCAGCAGCTTGATACTGAACACTGAAGCTTTCTTT.

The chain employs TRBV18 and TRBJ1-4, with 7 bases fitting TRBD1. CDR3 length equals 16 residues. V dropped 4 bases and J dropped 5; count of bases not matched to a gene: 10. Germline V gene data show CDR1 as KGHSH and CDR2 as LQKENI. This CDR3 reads CASSRTSGTENEKLFF. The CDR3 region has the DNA TGTGCCAGCTCACGCACTTCCGGGACAGAGAATGAAAAACTGTTTTTT.

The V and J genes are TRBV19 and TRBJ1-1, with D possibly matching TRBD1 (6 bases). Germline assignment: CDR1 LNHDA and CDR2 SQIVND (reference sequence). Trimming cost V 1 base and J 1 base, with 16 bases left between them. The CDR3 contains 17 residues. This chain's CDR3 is CASSIAPGGGANTEAFF. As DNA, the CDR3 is TGTGCCAGTAGTATAGCCCCCGGAGGGGGGGCGAACACTGAAGCTTTCTTT.

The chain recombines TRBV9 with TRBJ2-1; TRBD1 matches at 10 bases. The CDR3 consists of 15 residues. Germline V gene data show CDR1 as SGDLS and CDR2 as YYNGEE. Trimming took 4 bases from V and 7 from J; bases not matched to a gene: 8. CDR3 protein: CASSPPGQGWNEQFF. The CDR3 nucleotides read TGTGCCAGCAGCCCACCGGGACAGGGGTGGAATGAGCAGTTCTTC.

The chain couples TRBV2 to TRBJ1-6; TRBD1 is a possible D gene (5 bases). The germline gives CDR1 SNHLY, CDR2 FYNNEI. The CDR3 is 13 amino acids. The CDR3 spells CAGRGPYNSPLHF. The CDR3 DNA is TGTGCAGGCCGGGGCCCATACAATTCACCCCTCCACTTT.

This chain's CDR3 is CAPVGNTIYF. CDR3 sequence (DNA): TGTGCCCCCGTGGGAAACACCATATATTTT. The genes are TRBV12-3 or TRBV12-4 and TRBJ1-3; D unresolved. This CDR3 is built from 10 residues. The germline V and J ends were trimmed by 11 bases and 4 bases, with 6 bases remaining between them.

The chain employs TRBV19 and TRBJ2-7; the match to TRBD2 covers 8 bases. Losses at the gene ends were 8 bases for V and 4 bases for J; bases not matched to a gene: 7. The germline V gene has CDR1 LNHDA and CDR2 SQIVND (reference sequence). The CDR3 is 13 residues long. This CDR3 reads CASATGLDYEQYF. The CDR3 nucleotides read TGTGCCAGTGCTACGGGACTAGATTACGAGCAGTACTTC.

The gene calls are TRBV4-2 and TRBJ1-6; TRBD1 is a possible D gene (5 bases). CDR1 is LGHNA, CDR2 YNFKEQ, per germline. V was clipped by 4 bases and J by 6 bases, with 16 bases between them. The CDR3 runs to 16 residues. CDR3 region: CASSLPGAPGNSPLHF. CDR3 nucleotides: TGTGCCAGCAGCCTTCCCGGGGCGCCTGGTAATTCACCCCTCCACTTT.

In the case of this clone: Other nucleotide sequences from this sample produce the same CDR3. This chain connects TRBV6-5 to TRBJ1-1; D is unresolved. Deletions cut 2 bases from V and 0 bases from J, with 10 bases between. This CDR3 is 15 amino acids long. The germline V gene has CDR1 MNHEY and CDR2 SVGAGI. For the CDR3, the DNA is TGTGCCAGCAGTTACGATCGGGGATTGAACACTGAAGCTTTCTTT. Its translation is CASSYDRGLNTEAFF.

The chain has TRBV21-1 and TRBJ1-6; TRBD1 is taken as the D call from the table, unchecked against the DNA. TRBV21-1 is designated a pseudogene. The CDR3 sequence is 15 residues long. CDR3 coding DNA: TGTGCCAGCAGCAATAAGACAGGCCCTAATTCACCCCTCCACTTT. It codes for CASSNKTGPNSPLHF.

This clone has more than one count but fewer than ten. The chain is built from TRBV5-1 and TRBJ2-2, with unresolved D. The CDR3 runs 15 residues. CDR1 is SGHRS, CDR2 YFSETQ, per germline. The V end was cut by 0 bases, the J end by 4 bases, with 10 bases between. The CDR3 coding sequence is TGCGCCAGCAGCTTGGAGGGCTGGGGCACCGGGGAGCTGTTTTTT. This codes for CASSLEGWGTGELFF.

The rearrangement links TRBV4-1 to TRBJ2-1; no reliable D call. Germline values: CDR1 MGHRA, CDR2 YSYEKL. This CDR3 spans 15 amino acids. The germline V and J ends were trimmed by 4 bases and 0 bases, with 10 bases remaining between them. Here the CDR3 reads CASSLTSNSYNEQFF. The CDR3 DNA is TGCGCCAGCAGCCTCACATCGAACTCCTACAATGAGCAGTTCTTC.

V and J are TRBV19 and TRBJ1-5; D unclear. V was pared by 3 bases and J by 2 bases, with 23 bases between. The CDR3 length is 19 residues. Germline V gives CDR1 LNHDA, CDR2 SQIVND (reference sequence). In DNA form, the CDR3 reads TGTGCCAGTAGTATGCGGCAGGCAACCTATCTTAGGGGCAATCAGCCCCAGCATTTT. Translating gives CASSMRQATYLRGNQPQHF. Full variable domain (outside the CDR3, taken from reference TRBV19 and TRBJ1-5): DGGITQSPKYLFRKEGQNVTLSCEQNLNHDAMYWYRQDPGQGLRLIYYSQIVNDFQKGDIAEGYSVSREKKESFPLTVTSAQKNPTAFYLCASSMRQATYLRGNQPQHFGDGTRLSIL.

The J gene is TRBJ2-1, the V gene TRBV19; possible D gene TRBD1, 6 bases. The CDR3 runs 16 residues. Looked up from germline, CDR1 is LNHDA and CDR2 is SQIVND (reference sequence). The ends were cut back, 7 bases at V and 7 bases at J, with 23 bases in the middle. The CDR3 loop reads CASNPPGWGQGNEQFF. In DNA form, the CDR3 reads TGTGCCAGTAATCCCCCTGGGTGGGGCCAGGGGAATGAGCAGTTCTTC. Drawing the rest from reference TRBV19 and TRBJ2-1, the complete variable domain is DGGITQSPKYLFRKEGQNVTLSCEQNLNHDAMYWYRQDPGQGLRLIYYSQIVNDFQKGDIAEGYSVSREKKESFPLTVTSAQKNPTAFYLCASNPPGWGQGNEQFFGPGTRLTVL.

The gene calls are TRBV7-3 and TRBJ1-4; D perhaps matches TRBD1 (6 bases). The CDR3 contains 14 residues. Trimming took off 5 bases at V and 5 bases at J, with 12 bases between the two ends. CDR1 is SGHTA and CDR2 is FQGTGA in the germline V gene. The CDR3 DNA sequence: TGTGCCAGCAGCCTGGACAGCGGAAATGAAAAACTGTTTTTT. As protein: CASSLDSGNEKLFF.

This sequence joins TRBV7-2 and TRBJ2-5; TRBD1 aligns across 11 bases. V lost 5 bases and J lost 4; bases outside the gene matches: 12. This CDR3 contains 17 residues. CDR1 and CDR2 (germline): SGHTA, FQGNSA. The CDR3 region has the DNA TGTGCCAGCAGCCCGCAAGTAAGGACAGGGGGCCGAGAGACCCAGTACTTC. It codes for CASSPQVRTGGRETQYF.

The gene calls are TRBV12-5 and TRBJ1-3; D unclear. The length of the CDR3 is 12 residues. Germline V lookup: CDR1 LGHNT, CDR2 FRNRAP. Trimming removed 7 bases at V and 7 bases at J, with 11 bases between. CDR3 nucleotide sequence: TGTGCTAGTGTTAGGGATGAGAACACCATATATTTT. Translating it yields CASVRDENTIYF.

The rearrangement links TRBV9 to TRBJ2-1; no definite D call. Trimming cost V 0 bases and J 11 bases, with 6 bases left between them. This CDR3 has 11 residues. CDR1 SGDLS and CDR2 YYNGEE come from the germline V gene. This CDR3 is CASSVGSKQFF. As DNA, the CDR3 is TGTGCCAGCAGCGTAGGGAGCAAGCAGTTCTTC.

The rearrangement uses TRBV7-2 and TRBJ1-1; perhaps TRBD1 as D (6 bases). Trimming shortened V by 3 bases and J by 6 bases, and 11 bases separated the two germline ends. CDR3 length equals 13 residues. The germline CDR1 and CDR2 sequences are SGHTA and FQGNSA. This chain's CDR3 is CASSFRGTAEAFF. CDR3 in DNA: TGTGCCAGCAGCTTTAGGGGGACCGCTGAAGCTTTCTTT.